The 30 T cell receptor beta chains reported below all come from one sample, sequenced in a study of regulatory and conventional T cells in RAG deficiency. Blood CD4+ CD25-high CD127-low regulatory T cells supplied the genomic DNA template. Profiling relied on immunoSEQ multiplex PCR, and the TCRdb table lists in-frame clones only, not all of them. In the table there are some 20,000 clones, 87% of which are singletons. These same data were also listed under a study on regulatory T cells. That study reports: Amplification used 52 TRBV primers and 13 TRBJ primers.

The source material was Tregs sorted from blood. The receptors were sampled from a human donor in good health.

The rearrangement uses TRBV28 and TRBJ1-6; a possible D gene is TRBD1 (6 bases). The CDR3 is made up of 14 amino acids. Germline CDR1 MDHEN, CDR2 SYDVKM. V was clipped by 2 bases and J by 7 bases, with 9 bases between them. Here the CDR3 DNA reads TGTGCCAGCAGTTTAACAGGGTTGAATTCACCCCTCCACTTT. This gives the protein CASSLTGLNSPLHF.

The DNA of the CDR3 is TGTGCCACCCGACAGGGGAATCAGCCCCAGCATTTT. Its protein is CATRQGNQPQHF. J is TRBJ1-5 and V is TRBV28; 8 positions match TRBD1. Germline CDR1 MDHEN, CDR2 SYDVKM. V was clipped by 10 bases and J by 4 bases; unmatched bases: 3. The CDR3 runs to 12 residues.

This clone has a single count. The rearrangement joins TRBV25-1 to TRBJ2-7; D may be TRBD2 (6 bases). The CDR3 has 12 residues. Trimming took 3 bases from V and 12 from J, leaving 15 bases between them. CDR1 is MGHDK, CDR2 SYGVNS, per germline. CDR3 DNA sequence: TGTGCCAGCAGTGAGTCGAAGGGAGGTGTGTACTTC. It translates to CASSESKGGVYF.

For the CDR3, the DNA is TGCGCCAGCAGCCTGCGACTAGCGGGGCCCAACACCGGGGAGCTGTTTTTT. Translating it yields CASSLRLAGPNTGELFF. The chain is built from TRBV4-1 and TRBJ2-2, with TRBD2 matching over 11 bases. CDR3 length equals 17 residues. Trimming took 4 bases from V and 2 from J; bases not matched to a gene: 6. The germline V gene has CDR1 MGHRA and CDR2 YSYEKL.

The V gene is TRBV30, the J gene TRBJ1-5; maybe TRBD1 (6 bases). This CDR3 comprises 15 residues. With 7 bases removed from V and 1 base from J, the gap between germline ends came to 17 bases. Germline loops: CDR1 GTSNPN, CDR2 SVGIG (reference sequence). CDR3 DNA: TGTGCCTACACCCCAACAGGGCTCAGCAATCAGCCCCAGCATTTT. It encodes CAYTPTGLSNQPQHF.

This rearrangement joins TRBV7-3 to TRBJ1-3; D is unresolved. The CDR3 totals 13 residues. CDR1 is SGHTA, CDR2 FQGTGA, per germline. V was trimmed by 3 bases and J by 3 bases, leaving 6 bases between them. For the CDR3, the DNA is TGTGCCAGCAGCTTCGGCTTTGGAAACACCATATATTTT. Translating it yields CASSFGFGNTIYF. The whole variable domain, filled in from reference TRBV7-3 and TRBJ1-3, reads GAGVSQTPSNKVTEKGKYVELRCDPISGHTALYWYRQSLGQGPEFLIYFQGTGAADDSGLPNDRFFAVRPEGSVSTLKIQRTERGDSAVYLCASSFGFGNTIYFGEGSWLTVV.

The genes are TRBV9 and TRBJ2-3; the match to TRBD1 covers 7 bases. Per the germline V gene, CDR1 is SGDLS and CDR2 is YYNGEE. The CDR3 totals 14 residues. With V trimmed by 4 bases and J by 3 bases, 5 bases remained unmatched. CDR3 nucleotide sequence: TGTGCCAGCAGCCTGACAGGGTATACAGATACGCAGTATTTT. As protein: CASSLTGYTDTQYF.

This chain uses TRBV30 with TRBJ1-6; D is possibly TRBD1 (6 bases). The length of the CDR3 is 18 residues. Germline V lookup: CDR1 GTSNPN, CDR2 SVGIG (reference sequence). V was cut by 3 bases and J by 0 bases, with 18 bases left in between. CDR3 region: CAWSKQTGSSSYNSPLHF. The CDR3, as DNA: TGTGCCTGGAGCAAACAGACAGGTTCTAGCTCCTATAATTCACCCCTCCACTTT.

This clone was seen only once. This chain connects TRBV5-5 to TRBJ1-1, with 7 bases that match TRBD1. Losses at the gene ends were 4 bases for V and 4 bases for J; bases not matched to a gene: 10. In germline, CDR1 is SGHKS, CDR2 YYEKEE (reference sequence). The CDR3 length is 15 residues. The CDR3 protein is CASSGQGQLGTEAFF. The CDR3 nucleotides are TGTGCCAGCAGCGGGCAGGGACAGCTGGGCACTGAAGCTTTCTTT.

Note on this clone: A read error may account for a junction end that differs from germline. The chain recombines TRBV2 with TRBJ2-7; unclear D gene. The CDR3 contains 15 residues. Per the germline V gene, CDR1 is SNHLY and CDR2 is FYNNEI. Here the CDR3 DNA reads TGTGCCAGCCTTGTTGTAGGACCCACCTCCCACGAGCAGTACTTC. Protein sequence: CASLVVGPTSHEQYF.

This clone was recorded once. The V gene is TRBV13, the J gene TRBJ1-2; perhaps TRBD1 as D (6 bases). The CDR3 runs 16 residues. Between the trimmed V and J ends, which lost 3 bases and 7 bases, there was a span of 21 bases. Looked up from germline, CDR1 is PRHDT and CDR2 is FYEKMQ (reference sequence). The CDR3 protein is CASSFRTATSQGGYTF. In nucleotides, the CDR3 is TGTGCCAGCAGCTTCCGGACAGCGACCTCACAGGGTGGCTACACCTTC.

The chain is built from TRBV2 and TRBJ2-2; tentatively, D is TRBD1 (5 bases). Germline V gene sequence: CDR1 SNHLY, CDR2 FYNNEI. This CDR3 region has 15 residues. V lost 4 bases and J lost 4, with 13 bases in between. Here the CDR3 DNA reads TGTGCCAGCAGTGGGTCAGGGCATAGCACCGGGGAGCTGTTTTTT. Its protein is CASSGSGHSTGELFF.

CDR3 coding DNA: TGTGCCAGCAACCTCCCCCCCTCCTACGAGCAGTACTTC. Translation gives CASNLPPSYEQYF. V is TRBV6-5 and J is TRBJ2-7; D is unresolved. CDR3 length: 13 residues. Germline CDR1 is MNHEY and CDR2 is SVGAGI. Trimming pared 7 bases from V and 0 bases from J, leaving 10 bases between.

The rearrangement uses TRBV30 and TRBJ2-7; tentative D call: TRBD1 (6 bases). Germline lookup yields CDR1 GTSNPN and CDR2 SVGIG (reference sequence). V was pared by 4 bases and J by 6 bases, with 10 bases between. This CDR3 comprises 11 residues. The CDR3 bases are TGTGCCTGGAACAGGGCGGGCGAGCAGTACTTC. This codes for CAWNRAGEQYF.

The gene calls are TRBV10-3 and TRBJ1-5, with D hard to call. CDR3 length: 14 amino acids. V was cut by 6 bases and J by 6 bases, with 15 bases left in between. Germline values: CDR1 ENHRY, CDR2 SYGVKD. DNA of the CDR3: TGTGCCATCAGGAGTTCCACAGTAGGTCAGCCCCAGCATTTT. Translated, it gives CAIRSSTVGQPQHF.

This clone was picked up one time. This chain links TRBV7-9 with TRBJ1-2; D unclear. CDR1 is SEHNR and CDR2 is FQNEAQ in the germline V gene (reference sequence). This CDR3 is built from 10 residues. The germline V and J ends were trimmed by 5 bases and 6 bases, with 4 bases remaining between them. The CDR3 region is CASSRHGYTF. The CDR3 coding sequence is TGTGCCAGCAGCCGACATGGCTACACCTTC.

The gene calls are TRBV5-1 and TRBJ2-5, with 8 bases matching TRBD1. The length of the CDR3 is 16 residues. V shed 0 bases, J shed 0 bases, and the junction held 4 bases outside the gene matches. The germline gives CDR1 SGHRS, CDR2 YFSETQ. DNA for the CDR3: TGCGCCAGCAGCTTGGAGGGACAGGCCTACCAAGAGACCCAGTACTTC. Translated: CASSLEGQAYQETQYF.

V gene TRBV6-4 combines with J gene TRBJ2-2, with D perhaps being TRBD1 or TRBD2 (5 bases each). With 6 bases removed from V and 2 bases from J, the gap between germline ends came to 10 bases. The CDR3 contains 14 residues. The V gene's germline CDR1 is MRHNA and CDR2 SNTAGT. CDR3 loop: CASSRDQNTGELFF. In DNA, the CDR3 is TGTGCCAGCAGCCGGGACCAAAACACCGGGGAGCTGTTTTTT.

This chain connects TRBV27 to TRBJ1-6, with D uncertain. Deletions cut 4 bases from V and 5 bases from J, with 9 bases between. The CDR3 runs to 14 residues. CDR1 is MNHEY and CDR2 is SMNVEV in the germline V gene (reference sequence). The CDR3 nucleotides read TGTGCCAGCAGTTGGGCCACAAATAATTCACCCCTCCACTTT. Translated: CASSWATNNSPLHF.

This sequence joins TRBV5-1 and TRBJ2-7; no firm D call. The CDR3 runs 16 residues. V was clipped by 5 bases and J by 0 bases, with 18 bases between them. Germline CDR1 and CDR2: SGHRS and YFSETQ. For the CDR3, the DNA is TGCGCCAGCAGGGAGACGTTAGACATTTACTCCTACGAGCAGTACTTC. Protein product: CASRETLDIYSYEQYF. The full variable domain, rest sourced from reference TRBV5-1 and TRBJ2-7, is KAGVTQTPRYLIKTRGQQVTLSCSPISGHRSVSWYQQTPGQGLQFLFEYFSETQRNKGNFPGRFSGRQFSNSRSEMNVSTLELGDSALYLCASRETLDIYSYEQYFGPGTRLTVT.

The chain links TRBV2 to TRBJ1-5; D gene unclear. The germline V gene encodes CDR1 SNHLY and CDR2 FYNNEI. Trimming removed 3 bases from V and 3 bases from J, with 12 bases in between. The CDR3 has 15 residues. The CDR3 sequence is CASSDGWQDNQPQHF. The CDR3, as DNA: TGTGCCAGCAGTGATGGTTGGCAGGACAATCAGCCCCAGCATTTT.

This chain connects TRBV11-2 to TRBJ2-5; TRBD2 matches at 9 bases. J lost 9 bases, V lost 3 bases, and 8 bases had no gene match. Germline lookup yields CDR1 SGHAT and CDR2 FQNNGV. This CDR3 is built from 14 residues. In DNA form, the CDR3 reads TGTGCCAGCAGCTTGGGGAGCGGGGGGTTCGCCCAGTACTTC. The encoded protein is CASSLGSGGFAQYF.

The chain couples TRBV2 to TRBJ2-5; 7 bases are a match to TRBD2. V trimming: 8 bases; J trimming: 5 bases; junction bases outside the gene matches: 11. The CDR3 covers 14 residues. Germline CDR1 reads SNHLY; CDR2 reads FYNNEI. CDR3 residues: CASAIGTTSETQYF. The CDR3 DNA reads TGTGCCAGCGCTATCGGGACTACGTCGGAGACCCAGTACTTC.

CDR3 sequence reads: CASSGRGGNYEQYF. The CDR3 DNA is TGTGCCAGCAGTGGACGAGGGGGCAACTACGAGCAGTACTTC. V usage is TRBV2 and J usage is TRBJ2-7; 7 bases map to TRBD1. The length of the CDR3 is 14 residues. Germline trimming cut 4 bases from V and 3 bases from J; bases unmatched to any gene: 6. In germline, CDR1 is SNHLY, CDR2 FYNNEI.

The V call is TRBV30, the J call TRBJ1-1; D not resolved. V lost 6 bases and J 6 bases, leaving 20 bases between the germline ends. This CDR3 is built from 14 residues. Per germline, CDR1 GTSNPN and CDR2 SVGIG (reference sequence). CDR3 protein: CACTRGQFFPEAFF. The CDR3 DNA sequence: TGTGCCTGTACGAGAGGCCAATTTTTCCCTGAAGCTTTCTTT.

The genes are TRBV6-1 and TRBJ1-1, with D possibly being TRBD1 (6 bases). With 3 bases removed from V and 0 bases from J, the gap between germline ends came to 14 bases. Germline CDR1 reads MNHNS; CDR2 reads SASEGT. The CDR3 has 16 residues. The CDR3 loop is CASSEDTGFMNTEAFF. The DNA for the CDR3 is TGTGCCAGCAGTGAGGATACAGGGTTCATGAACACTGAAGCTTTCTTT.

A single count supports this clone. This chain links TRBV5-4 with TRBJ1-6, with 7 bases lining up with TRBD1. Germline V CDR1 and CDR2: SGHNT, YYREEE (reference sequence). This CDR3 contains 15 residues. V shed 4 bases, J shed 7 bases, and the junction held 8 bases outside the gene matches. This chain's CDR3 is CASSMGQLPNSPLHF. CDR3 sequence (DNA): TGTGCCAGCAGCATGGGACAGCTCCCAAATTCACCCCTCCACTTT.

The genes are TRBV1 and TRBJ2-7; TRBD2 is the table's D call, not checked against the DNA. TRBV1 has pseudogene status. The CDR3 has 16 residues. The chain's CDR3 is CTSSQVAGGPVYEQYF. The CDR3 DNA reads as TGCACCAGCAGCCAGGTAGCGGGAGGGCCTGTCTACGAGCAGTACTTC.

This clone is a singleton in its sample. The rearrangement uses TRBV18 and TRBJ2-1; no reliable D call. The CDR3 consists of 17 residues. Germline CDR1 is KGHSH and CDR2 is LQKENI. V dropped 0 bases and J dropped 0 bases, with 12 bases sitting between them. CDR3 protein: CASSPPLATSSYNEQFF. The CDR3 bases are TGTGCCAGCTCACCACCTTTGGCGACGAGCTCCTACAATGAGCAGTTCTTC. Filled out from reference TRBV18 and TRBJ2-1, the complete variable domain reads NAGVMQNPRHLVRRRGQEARLRCSPMKGHSHVYWYRQLPEEGLKFMVYLQKENIIDESGMPKERFSAEFPKEGPSILRIQQVVRGDSAAYFCASSPPLATSSYNEQFFGPGTRLTVL.

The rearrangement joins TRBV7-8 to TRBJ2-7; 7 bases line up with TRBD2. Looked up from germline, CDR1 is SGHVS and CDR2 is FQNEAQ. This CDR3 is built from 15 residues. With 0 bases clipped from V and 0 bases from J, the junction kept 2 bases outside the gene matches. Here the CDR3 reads CASSLASGHSYEQYF. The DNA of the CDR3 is TGTGCCAGCAGCTTAGCTAGCGGGCACTCCTACGAGCAGTACTTC.